Listed here are 30 T cell receptor beta chains from one sample, sequenced in a study of cytomegalovirus exposure and HLA in healthy donors. Primers: 60 Vbeta forward and 13 Jbeta reverse. Profiled with immunoSEQ multiplex PCR; TCRdb holds only in-frame clones, not every one. The data show 150,000 to 200,000 clones, just over 75% seen once. The source material was PBMCs. These receptors were collected from a woman aged 40-49 years in good health and CMV-seronegative.

This chain uses TRBV28 with TRBJ2-7; 11 nucleotides match TRBD1. With V trimmed by 5 bases and J by 4 bases, 7 bases remained unmatched. The germline V gene encodes CDR1 MDHEN and CDR2 SYDVKM. This CDR3 spans 15 amino acids. The CDR3 nucleotides read TGTGCCAGCAGTGCTCCGGGACAGGGGGAATACGAGCAGTACTTC. Its translation is CASSAPGQGEYEQYF.

This rearrangement joins TRBV7-9 to TRBJ1-2, with D perhaps matching TRBD1 (5 bases). Trimming shortened V by 7 bases and J by 5 bases, and 17 bases separated the two germline ends. Germline CDR1 and CDR2: SEHNR and FQNEAQ (reference sequence). CDR3 length: 14 amino acids. The CDR3 DNA reads as TGTGCCAGCACCACAACTGACAGCATTTATGGCTACACCTTC. Its translation is CASTTTDSIYGYTF.

The rearrangement links TRBV19 to TRBJ2-7; no definite D call. The CDR3 sequence is 15 residues long. The germline V gene has CDR1 LNHDA and CDR2 SQIVND (reference sequence). V was shortened by 2 bases and J by 2 bases, with 13 bases between the two germline ends. CDR3 sequence: CASSIHFKTTYEQYF. CDR3 nucleotides: TGTGCCAGTAGTATACATTTTAAGACAACCTACGAGCAGTACTTC.

In nucleotides, the CDR3 is TGCAGCGTTGAAGACCCTTACTTACAGGGGAATGAGCAGTTCTTC. Translation gives CSVEDPYLQGNEQFF. This chain uses TRBV29-1 with TRBJ2-1; 7 positions match TRBD1. The V and J ends lost 0 bases and 7 bases, in that order; junction bases with no gene match: 9. CDR3 length: 15 amino acids. Germline CDR1 reads SQVTM; CDR2 reads ANQGSEA.

The sample holds one count of this clone. The chain joins TRBV7-9 to TRBJ1-1; weak D call: TRBD1 (5 bases). CDR1 is SEHNR and CDR2 is FQNEAQ in the germline V gene (reference sequence). CDR3 length: 14 amino acids. Trimming removed 5 bases from V and 6 bases from J, with 16 bases in between. In DNA form, the CDR3 reads TGTGCCAGCAGCCCCGGGGGTCCTATGGCTGAAGCTTTCTTT. Protein: CASSPGGPMAEAFF.

This clone appeared a single time. The V gene is TRBV30, the J gene TRBJ2-2; D might be TRBD2 (5 bases). The CDR3 runs to 11 residues. V gave up 3 bases and J gave up 9 bases, with 8 bases separating them. Germline V gene sequence: CDR1 GTSNPN, CDR2 SVGIG (reference sequence). CDR3 residues: CAWSGVRELFF. CDR3 coding DNA: TGTGCCTGGAGCGGGGTTCGGGAGCTGTTTTTT.

This clone was counted only a few times. The V and J genes are TRBV6-5 and TRBJ1-1; no definite D call. The V gene's germline CDR1 is MNHEY and CDR2 SVGAGI. The length of the CDR3 is 11 residues. V gave up 6 bases and J gave up 9 bases, with 11 bases separating them. This CDR3 reads CASSSGPQAFF. The CDR3 coding sequence is TGTGCCAGCAGCTCAGGTCCTCAAGCTTTCTTT.

V usage is TRBV19 and J usage is TRBJ1-5; 8 nucleotides agree with TRBD1. The V gene's germline CDR1 is LNHDA and CDR2 SQIVND (reference sequence). V shed 4 bases and J 0 bases; nucleotides not matched to a gene: 2. CDR3 length: 15 amino acids. The CDR3 nucleotides read TGTGCCAGTAGTAGCAGGGGGCCTAGCAATCAGCCCCAGCATTTT. Translating gives CASSSRGPSNQPQHF.

The chain is built from TRBV5-1 and TRBJ1-1; no firm D call. Trimming shortened V by 3 bases and J by 6 bases, and 12 bases separated the two germline ends. Looked up from germline, CDR1 is SGHRS and CDR2 is YFSETQ. The CDR3 consists of 13 residues. The CDR3 region has the DNA TGCGCCAGCAGCTCACAACCCGGGGCTGAAGCTTTCTTT. It codes for CASSSQPGAEAFF.

A single count supports this clone. The chain has TRBV9 and TRBJ2-5, with 14 positions matching TRBD2. CDR3 length equals 17 residues. Trimming took 3 bases from V and 4 from J; bases not matched to a gene: 8. Germline loops: CDR1 SGDLS, CDR2 YYNGEE. This chain's CDR3 is CASSAKPGLAGVETQYF. CDR3 in DNA: TGTGCCAGCAGCGCAAAACCGGGACTAGCGGGAGTAGAGACCCAGTACTTC.

J is TRBJ1-4 and V is TRBV7-9; tentatively, D is TRBD1 (5 bases). The CDR3 extends over 14 amino acids. Trimming left V 1 base short and J 7 bases short, with 10 bases between. In germline, CDR1 is SEHNR, CDR2 FQNEAQ (reference sequence). The CDR3 DNA reads TGTGCCAGCAGCTTAGTCAGGGAGGGTGAAAAACTGTTTTTT. Protein: CASSLVREGEKLFF.

The chain employs TRBV5-1 and TRBJ2-7, with TRBD2 matching over 9 bases. V shed 4 bases, J shed 5 bases, and the junction held 13 bases outside the gene matches. In germline, CDR1 is SGHRS, CDR2 YFSETQ. The CDR3 spans 16 residues. The CDR3 coding sequence is TGCGCCAGCAGCCTGAACGGGGGGACTAGCACAGACGAGCAGTACTTC. Its translation: CASSLNGGTSTDEQYF.

This sequence joins TRBV19 and TRBJ2-2; D gene ambiguous. V was clipped by 5 bases and J by 1 base, with 5 bases between them. Germline V gene data show CDR1 as LNHDA and CDR2 as SQIVND (reference sequence). The CDR3 is 13 residues long. CDR3 sequence (DNA): TGTGCCAGTAGTTACAAGAACACCGGGGAGCTGTTTTTT. It specifies CASSYKNTGELFF.

This chain joins TRBV9 and TRBJ2-5; the D gene is possibly TRBD2 (5 bases). CDR3 length: 13 residues. CDR1 is SGDLS, CDR2 YYNGEE, per germline. V dropped 0 bases and J dropped 4 bases, with 7 bases sitting between them. The CDR3 spells CASSVGERETQYF. The CDR3 nucleotides read TGTGCCAGCAGCGTAGGGGAGCGAGAGACCCAGTACTTC.

The chain is built from TRBV7-9 and TRBJ1-4, with D possibly being TRBD1 (6 bases). Trimming shortened V by 5 bases and J by 8 bases, and 15 bases separated the two germline ends. The germline V gene encodes CDR1 SEHNR and CDR2 FQNEAQ (reference sequence). The CDR3 length is 14 residues. CDR3 sequence reads: CASSPTGLGEKLFF. The CDR3 DNA is TGTGCCAGCAGCCCGACAGGATTAGGGGAAAAACTGTTTTTT.

The chain couples TRBV10-2 to TRBJ1-3; D may be TRBD1 (6 bases). V was trimmed by 8 bases and J by 0 bases, leaving 8 bases between them. The CDR3 spans 13 residues. Per the germline V gene, CDR1 is WSHSY and CDR2 is SAAADI. The CDR3 loop reads CASGGSSGNTIYF. Here the CDR3 DNA reads TGCGCCAGCGGGGGCAGCTCTGGAAACACCATATATTTT.

The chain recombines TRBV27 with TRBJ1-5; D gene ambiguous. V lost 0 bases, J lost 7 bases, and 7 bases lay in between. The CDR3 is made up of 13 amino acids. Germline loops: CDR1 MNHEY, CDR2 SMNVEV (reference sequence). Written as DNA, the CDR3 is TGTGCCAGCAGTTTATCGGTCCTACAGCCCCAGCATTTT. It yields the protein CASSLSVLQPQHF.

This sequence joins TRBV19 and TRBJ1-5; D remains ambiguous. Per the germline V gene, CDR1 is LNHDA and CDR2 is SQIVND (reference sequence). This CDR3 has 16 residues. Trimming took 6 bases from V and 1 from J, leaving 16 bases between them. The DNA of the CDR3 is TGTGCCAGTAGGTCGGCCAGACTAGAAAGCAATCAGCCCCAGCATTTT. As protein: CASRSARLESNQPQHF.

There are a few counts of this clone. The rearrangement uses TRBV29-1 and TRBJ2-1; 7 bases match TRBD2. The CDR3 runs 12 residues. Germline loops: CDR1 SQVTM, CDR2 ANQGSEA. After removal of 1 base from V and 7 bases from J, the junction contained 1 base not matched to a gene. The CDR3 loop is CSVEVGGNEQFF. DNA for the CDR3: TGCAGCGTTGAAGTCGGGGGGAATGAGCAGTTCTTC.

This clone came up a few times. The chain joins TRBV30 to TRBJ2-1, with 7 bases identical to TRBD2. In germline, CDR1 is GTSNPN, CDR2 SVGIG (reference sequence). The CDR3 contains 13 residues. The junction had 5 bases not matched to a gene; V was cut back by 0 bases and J by 9 bases. CDR3 in amino acids: CAWSVTGGSEQFF. CDR3 sequence (DNA): TGTGCCTGGAGTGTCACGGGCGGGAGTGAGCAGTTCTTC.

The chain combines TRBV2 with TRBJ1-1, with TRBD1 matching 7 bases. V gave up 2 bases and J gave up 4 bases; unmatched junction bases: 4. The CDR3 has 14 amino acids. Germline V gene sequence: CDR1 SNHLY, CDR2 FYNNEI. The CDR3 bases are TGTGCCAGCAGTGAATGGGGACAGTCCACTGAAGCTTTCTTT. Amino acids: CASSEWGQSTEAFF.

This chain links TRBV9 with TRBJ2-7; D may be TRBD2 (5 bases). V lost 2 bases to trimming and J lost 4 bases, with 16 bases between them. The CDR3 has 15 amino acids. CDR1 and CDR2 from the germline V gene are SGDLS and YYNGEE. CDR3 DNA sequence: TGTGCCAGCAGCGTCGGCTGGACTGGAGAATACGAGCAGTACTTC. This gives the protein CASSVGWTGEYEQYF.

V and J are TRBV2 and TRBJ2-1; TRBD2 matches 7 bases. With V trimmed by 6 bases and J by 7 bases, 12 bases remained unmatched. The V gene's germline CDR1 is SNHLY and CDR2 FYNNEI. The CDR3 sequence is 15 residues long. In DNA form, the CDR3 reads TGTGCCAGCAGATGGGGGAGGGAGATAGGGAATGAGCAGTTCTTC. Translating it yields CASRWGREIGNEQFF.

This clone has just one count. The chain is built from TRBV10-1 and TRBJ2-5; 7 nucleotides agree with TRBD2. Per the germline V gene, CDR1 is WNHNN and CDR2 is SYGVQD (reference sequence). Trimming removed 8 bases from V and 2 bases from J; junction bases left unmatched: 23. The CDR3 has 19 residues. Written as DNA, the CDR3 is TGCGCCAGCTCTTCTCTTCGGGGGGTTCCCCATTACCCACAAGAGACCCAGTACTTC. It is translated as CASSSLRGVPHYPQETQYF.

This chain connects TRBV6-6 to TRBJ2-3; 12 positions match TRBD2. The V and J ends lost 10 bases and 5 bases, in that order; junction bases with no gene match: 7. Germline assignment: CDR1 MNHNY and CDR2 SVGAGI (reference sequence). The CDR3 loop spans 14 amino acids. CDR3: CATLAGGEGDTQYF. CDR3 nucleotides: TGTGCCACTCTAGCGGGAGGGGAGGGAGATACGCAGTATTTT.

This chain's CDR3 is CASSPSQAEQYF. CDR3 sequence (DNA): TGTGCCAGCTCACCTTCGCAGGCCGAGCAGTACTTC. V is TRBV18 and J is TRBJ2-7; D gene ambiguous. Trimming cost V 3 bases and J 6 bases, with 9 bases left between them. This CDR3 comprises 12 residues. Germline CDR1 is KGHSH and CDR2 is LQKENI.

The chain links TRBV19 to TRBJ2-7; 10 positions match TRBD1. V was pared by 7 bases and J by 3 bases, with 6 bases of the junction left unmatched. The CDR3 consists of 14 residues. The germline CDR1 and CDR2 sequences are LNHDA and SQIVND (reference sequence). The CDR3 nucleotides are TGTGCCAGTACCGGGACAGGGGCCAACTACGAGCAGTACTTC. It yields the protein CASTGTGANYEQYF. The complete variable domain, with remaining parts taken from reference TRBV19 and TRBJ2-7, reads DGGITQSPKYLFRKEGQNVTLSCEQNLNHDAMYWYRQDPGQGLRLIYYSQIVNDFQKGDIAEGYSVSREKKESFPLTVTSAQKNPTAFYLCASTGTGANYEQYFGPGTRLTVT.

This clone was found a few times. The V gene is TRBV7-8, the J gene TRBJ2-2; D is unclear. The CDR3 loop spans 14 amino acids. V was trimmed by 5 bases and J by 2 bases, leaving 9 bases between them. Germline V gene lookup returns CDR1 SGHVS and CDR2 FQNEAQ. CDR3 nucleotide sequence: TGTGCCAGCAGCCCCCAGTCAAACACCGGGGAGCTGTTTTTT. Its translation is CASSPQSNTGELFF.

This clone appeared a single time. The V and J genes are TRBV5-1 and TRBJ1-1; a possible D gene is TRBD1 (6 bases). The length of the CDR3 is 13 residues. Germline V gene data show CDR1 as SGHRS and CDR2 as YFSETQ. V lost 5 bases and J 1 base, leaving 9 bases between the germline ends. CDR3 sequence (DNA): TGCGCCAGCAGTCAGGGGCCGAACACTGAAGCTTTCTTT. Translating it yields CASSQGPNTEAFF.

CDR3 sequence: CASSPRGAGGINEQFF. CDR3 DNA: TGTGCCAGTAGTCCTCGGGGGGCGGGAGGGATCAATGAGCAGTTCTTC. The genes are TRBV19 and TRBJ2-1; 9 bases fit TRBD2. From germline, CDR1 is LNHDA and CDR2 SQIVND (reference sequence). The CDR3 spans 16 residues. Trimming took 5 bases from V and 6 from J; bases not matched to a gene: 11.